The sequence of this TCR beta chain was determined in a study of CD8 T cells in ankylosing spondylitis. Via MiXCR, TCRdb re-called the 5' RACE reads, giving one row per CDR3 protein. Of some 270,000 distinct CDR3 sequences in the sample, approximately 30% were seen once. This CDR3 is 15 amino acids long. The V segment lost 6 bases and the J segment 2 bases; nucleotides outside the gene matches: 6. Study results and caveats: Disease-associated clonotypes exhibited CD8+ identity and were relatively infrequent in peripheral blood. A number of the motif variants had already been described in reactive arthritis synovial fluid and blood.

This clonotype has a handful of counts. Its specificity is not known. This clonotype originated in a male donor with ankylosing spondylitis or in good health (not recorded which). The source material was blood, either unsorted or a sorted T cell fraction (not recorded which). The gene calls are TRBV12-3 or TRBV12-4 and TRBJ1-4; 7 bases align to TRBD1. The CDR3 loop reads CASRQTGATNEKLFF. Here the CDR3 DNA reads TGTGCCAGCAGGCAAACAGGGGCTACTAATGAAAAACTGTTTTTT.